The source of this T cell receptor beta chain is a study of CD8 T cells in Susac syndrome. Turning to the study itself: Patients with Susac syndrome who were sequenced included more than 5 with active disease and fewer than 10 in remission. Each patient with Susac syndrome, at the time of blood draw, was therapy-naive, on corticosteroids, or on intravenous immunoglobulin alone.

The CDR3 extends over 12 amino acids. The V gene's germline CDR1 is SNHLY and CDR2 FYNNEI. V dropped 8 bases and J dropped 8 bases, with 12 bases sitting between them. Random hexamers were used to reverse transcribe about 0.5 to 1 ug of RNA. Amplification of TCR beta CDR3 spanned 54 Vbeta and 13 Jbeta via immunoSEQ multiplex PCR. Each CDR3 protein gets one entry after TCRdb re-called the immunoSEQ multiplex PCR reads with MiXCR. The sample holds about 160,000 distinct CDR3 sequences, 90% to 97% seen once. The chain combines TRBV2 with TRBJ1-4; D gene uncertain. This clonotype was obtained from a human donor with Susac syndrome. Source material: CD4+ T cells from PBMCs. CDR3 sequence: CASSGGLEKLFF. As DNA, the CDR3 is TGTGCCAGCTCTGGAGGCCTCGAAAAACTGTTTTTT.